The 25 T cell receptor beta chains below come from one sample, sequenced in a study of blood T cell repertoires in COVID-19. Generated by immunoSEQ multiplex PCR, the TCRdb table keeps only in-frame clones and is missing some. The sample shows some 140,000 clones, approximately 83% of them seen only once. Source material: peripheral blood. The receptors derive from a woman aged 60 to 75 with acute or convalescent COVID-19.

The chain carries TRBV13 and TRBJ2-3, with a tentative D call TRBD2 (6 bases). CDR3 length: 14 residues. Looked up from germline, CDR1 is PRHDT and CDR2 is FYEKMQ (reference sequence). Trimming removed 4 bases from V and 1 base from J, with 9 bases in between. As DNA, the CDR3 is TGTGCCAGCAGCTCGTCGGGGGGCACAGATACGCAGTATTTT. Translating it yields CASSSSGGTDTQYF.

This clone turned up a few times. This chain links TRBV5-1 with TRBJ1-2, with D perhaps matching TRBD1 (6 bases). CDR3 size: 15 residues. The V gene lost 1 base and the J gene lost 6 bases, with 16 bases spanning the gap. Germline CDR1 is SGHRS and CDR2 is YFSETQ. The CDR3 sequence is CASSLSVTGSDGYTF. CDR3 bases: TGCGCCAGCAGCTTGTCCGTAACAGGGTCGGATGGCTACACCTTC. The entire variable domain, with the rest obtained from reference TRBV5-1 and TRBJ1-2, is as follows: KAGVTQTPRYLIKTRGQQVTLSCSPISGHRSVSWYQQTPGQGLQFLFEYFSETQRNKGNFPGRFSGRQFSNSRSEMNVSTLELGDSALYLCASSLSVTGSDGYTFGSGTRLTVV.

The V gene is TRBV28, the J gene TRBJ1-4; no definite D call. The CDR3 totals 15 residues. Deletions cut 7 bases from V and 0 bases from J, with 12 bases between. Germline V gene data show CDR1 as MDHEN and CDR2 as SYDVKM. CDR3 region: CASTTAGATNEKLFF. The CDR3 bases are TGTGCCAGCACCACCGCCGGTGCAACTAATGAAAAACTGTTTTTT.

The J gene is TRBJ1-2, the V gene TRBV2; a possible D gene is TRBD1 (5 bases). The germline V and J ends were trimmed by 5 bases and 2 bases, with 9 bases remaining between them. The length of the CDR3 is 13 residues. In germline, CDR1 is SNHLY, CDR2 FYNNEI. In nucleotides, the CDR3 is TGTGCCAGCAGTATTGACAGAAACTATGGCTACACCTTC. It is translated as CASSIDRNYGYTF.

V and J are TRBV4-2 and TRBJ1-3; 8 bases align to TRBD1. V dropped 2 bases and J dropped 9; count of bases not matched to a gene: 12. CDR3 length: 16 residues. Germline CDR1 LGHNA, CDR2 YNFKEQ. CDR3 loop: CASSQPTGTGRGTIYF. CDR3 nucleotides: TGTGCCAGCAGCCAACCGACCGGGACAGGCCGAGGCACCATATATTTT.

The V and J genes are TRBV28 and TRBJ1-4, with TRBD1 matching over 11 bases. This CDR3 region has 16 residues. The junction had 8 bases not matched to a gene; V was cut back by 4 bases and J by 7 bases. Germline V lookup: CDR1 MDHEN, CDR2 SYDVKM. The CDR3 loop reads CASSSRTGGVAEKLFF. The CDR3 coding sequence is TGTGCCAGCAGTTCCCGGACAGGGGGCGTCGCTGAAAAACTGTTTTTT.

This clone was counted a few times. The chain recombines TRBV4-1 with TRBJ2-5, with 9 bases aligning to TRBD1. The CDR3 spans 14 residues. CDR1 is MGHRA, CDR2 YSYEKL, per germline. V was pared by 1 base and J by 9 bases, with 6 bases of the junction left unmatched. CDR3 DNA sequence: TGCGCCAGCAGCCAAGGACAGACAGGGGGGGCCCAGTACTTC. This codes for CASSQGQTGGAQYF.

The V gene is TRBV27, the J gene TRBJ2-2; weak D call: TRBD1 (5 bases). The CDR3 contains 13 residues. The germline V gene encodes CDR1 MNHEY and CDR2 SMNVEV (reference sequence). V gave up 5 bases and J gave up 5 bases, with 9 bases separating them. The CDR3 DNA is TGTGCCAGCAGTGGCACAGGTACCGGGGAGCTGTTTTTT. Protein sequence: CASSGTGTGELFF.

The chain carries TRBV7-9 and TRBJ1-1; D is perhaps TRBD1 (5 bases). Trimming removed 2 bases at V and 3 bases at J, with 10 bases between. The CDR3 is 14 amino acids. Germline V gives CDR1 SEHNR, CDR2 FQNEAQ (reference sequence). The CDR3 here is CASSLIWGDTEAFF. The CDR3 nucleotides are TGTGCCAGCAGCTTAATTTGGGGGGACACTGAAGCTTTCTTT.

The chain has TRBV6-6 and TRBJ1-2; 9 bases fit TRBD1. The CDR3 sequence is 15 residues long. Per the germline V gene, CDR1 is MNHNY and CDR2 is SVGAGI (reference sequence). Unmatched junction bases numbered 8, after V lost 6 bases and J lost 3 bases. The CDR3 DNA follows: TGTGCCAGCAGGGAGAACAGGGGGCGACACTATGGCTACACCTTC. It codes for CASRENRGRHYGYTF.

The rearrangement joins TRBV4-2 to TRBJ2-1, with 8 bases identical to TRBD2. This CDR3 is built from 15 residues. Germline trimming cut 4 bases from V and 3 bases from J; bases unmatched to any gene: 5. Germline V gives CDR1 LGHNA, CDR2 YNFKEQ. Here the CDR3 DNA reads TGTGCCAGCAGCCCGAGGAGCGGGGGCTACAATGAGCAGTTCTTC. Translated: CASSPRSGGYNEQFF.

The rearrangement joins TRBV2 to TRBJ1-5, with D possibly being TRBD1 (5 bases). The CDR3 covers 14 residues. V was trimmed by 6 bases and J by 7 bases, leaving 16 bases between them. CDR1 and CDR2 (germline): SNHLY, FYNNEI. The chain's CDR3 is CASRDRDLRQPQHF. The CDR3 coding sequence is TGTGCCAGCAGGGACCGGGACTTGAGACAGCCCCAGCATTTT.

This sequence joins TRBV5-6 and TRBJ1-1; D might be TRBD1 (6 bases). With 4 bases removed from V and 8 bases from J, the gap between germline ends came to 12 bases. The CDR3 totals 12 residues. Looked up from germline, CDR1 is SGHDT and CDR2 is YYEEEE. CDR3 DNA sequence: TGTGCCAGCAGCCAGGGGATTCTGGAAGCTTTCTTT. Amino acids: CASSQGILEAFF.

V is TRBV6-5 and J is TRBJ1-1, with TRBD1 matching over 7 bases. This CDR3 has 12 residues. Germline V CDR1 and CDR2: MNHEY, SVGAGI. V shed 4 bases, J shed 11 bases, and the junction held 7 bases outside the gene matches. The CDR3 coding sequence is TGTGCCAGCAGTTCGACGACAGGGAGGGCTTTCTTT. Residues: CASSSTTGRAFF.

Details on this clone: The identical CDR3 is also encoded by other nucleotide sequences in the sample. The chain is built from TRBV19 and TRBJ1-4; the D gene is possibly TRBD1 (6 bases). Trimming left V 4 bases short and J 1 base short, with 10 bases between. Per the germline V gene, CDR1 is LNHDA and CDR2 is SQIVND (reference sequence). The CDR3 has 15 residues. This CDR3 is CASSRQQGTNEKLFF. The CDR3 DNA is TGTGCCAGTAGTAGGCAACAGGGAACTAATGAAAAACTGTTTTTT. Filled out from reference TRBV19 and TRBJ1-4, the complete variable domain reads DGGITQSPKYLFRKEGQNVTLSCEQNLNHDAMYWYRQDPGQGLRLIYYSQIVNDFQKGDIAEGYSVSREKKESFPLTVTSAQKNPTAFYLCASSRQQGTNEKLFFGSGTQLSVL.

This chain connects TRBV6-5 to TRBJ2-1; 8 positions agree with TRBD1. The ends lost 2 bases at V and 0 bases at J; junction bases unmatched: 3. CDR3 size: 16 residues. Germline V gene sequence: CDR1 MNHEY, CDR2 SVGAGI. CDR3 sequence reads: CASSYHRGSSYNEQFF. CDR3 coding DNA: TGTGCCAGCAGTTACCACAGGGGGAGCTCCTACAATGAGCAGTTCTTC.

This chain links TRBV5-1 with TRBJ2-3; D is perhaps TRBD1 (5 bases). Per germline, CDR1 SGHRS and CDR2 YFSETQ. The CDR3 loop spans 14 amino acids. With 0 bases removed from V and 4 bases from J, the gap between germline ends came to 9 bases. Written as DNA, the CDR3 is TGCGCCAGCAGCTTGGGACAGCTCCCAGATACGCAGTATTTT. Translating gives CASSLGQLPDTQYF.

The chain links TRBV12-3 or TRBV12-4 to TRBJ2-3; D is undetermined. The CDR3 consists of 12 residues. The ends were cut back, 6 bases at V and 5 bases at J, with 9 bases in the middle. The CDR3 region has the DNA TGTGCCAGCAGCCAAGGAGTAGATACGCAGTATTTT. Protein product: CASSQGVDTQYF.

This rearrangement joins TRBV9 to TRBJ2-2; D may be TRBD2 (6 bases). CDR1 is SGDLS, CDR2 YYNGEE, per germline. Trimming removed 0 bases at V and 2 bases at J, with 11 bases between. The CDR3 covers 16 residues. DNA of the CDR3: TGTGCCAGCAGCGTAGAGGCGGGGCTAAACACCGGGGAGCTGTTTTTT. This encodes CASSVEAGLNTGELFF.

This chain uses TRBV7-9 with TRBJ1-6; 8 bases fit TRBD1. J was trimmed by 10 bases and V by 4 bases; bases with no gene match: 3. CDR1 is SEHNR, CDR2 FQNEAQ, per germline (reference sequence). The CDR3 is 13 residues long. CDR3: CASSWGQESPLHF. CDR3 bases: TGTGCCAGCAGCTGGGGACAGGAATCACCCCTCCACTTT.

V is TRBV18 and J is TRBJ1-2, with 9 bases that match TRBD1. The CDR3 consists of 14 residues. V shed 6 bases, J shed 7 bases, and the junction held 9 bases outside the gene matches. Germline CDR1 KGHSH, CDR2 LQKENI. CDR3 protein: CASSLGQGFSGYTF. The CDR3 nucleotides read TGTGCCAGCTCTCTGGGACAGGGTTTTAGTGGCTACACCTTC. Combining the CDR3 with reference TRBV18 and TRBJ1-2 gives the whole variable domain NAGVMQNPRHLVRRRGQEARLRCSPMKGHSHVYWYRQLPEEGLKFMVYLQKENIIDESGMPKERFSAEFPKEGPSILRIQQVVRGDSAAYFCASSLGQGFSGYTFGSGTRLTVV.

This clone was seen many times. CDR3 sequence (DNA): TGTGCCAGCAGCTTAGTATCGGGGGAGTCCCCAGATACGCAGTATTTT. As protein: CASSLVSGESPDTQYF. This chain uses TRBV11-3 with TRBJ2-3, with D maybe TRBD2 (6 bases). Between the trimmed V and J ends, which lost 1 base and 4 bases, there was a span of 15 bases. Germline assignment: CDR1 SGHNT and CDR2 YENEEA. The CDR3 length is 16 residues.

As regards this clone: An end of the junction does not agree with germline; a read error may underlie this. This chain links TRBV5-1 with TRBJ2-1; possibly TRBD1 for D (7 bases). Germline values: CDR1 SGHRS, CDR2 YFSETQ. This CDR3 is 16 amino acids long. The CDR3 reads CASSLGGQTPYNGQFF. The CDR3 region has the DNA TGCGCCAGCAGCCTGGGGGGACAGACCCCCTACAATGGGCAGTTCTTC.

In its sample, this clone was seen once. Sequence at one end of the junction differs from germline and may be a read error. V usage is TRBV7-7 and J usage is TRBJ2-2; TRBD1 is a possible D gene (6 bases). The CDR3 totals 18 residues. Germline-derived CDR1 and CDR2 are SSHAT and FNYEAQ (reference sequence). The CDR3 protein is CASSLETFRSRGTGELFF. Written as DNA, the CDR3 is TGTGCTAGCAGCTTAGAAACCTTTCGGAGCAGGGGAACCGGGGAGCTGTTTTTT.

The chain is built from TRBV28 and TRBJ1-6; tentatively, D is TRBD1 (5 bases). The CDR3 is 13 amino acids. In germline, CDR1 is MDHEN, CDR2 SYDVKM. CDR3 sequence reads: CAGGSSYNSPLHF. CDR3 sequence (DNA): TGTGCGGGGGGGAGCTCCTATAATTCACCCCTCCACTTT.